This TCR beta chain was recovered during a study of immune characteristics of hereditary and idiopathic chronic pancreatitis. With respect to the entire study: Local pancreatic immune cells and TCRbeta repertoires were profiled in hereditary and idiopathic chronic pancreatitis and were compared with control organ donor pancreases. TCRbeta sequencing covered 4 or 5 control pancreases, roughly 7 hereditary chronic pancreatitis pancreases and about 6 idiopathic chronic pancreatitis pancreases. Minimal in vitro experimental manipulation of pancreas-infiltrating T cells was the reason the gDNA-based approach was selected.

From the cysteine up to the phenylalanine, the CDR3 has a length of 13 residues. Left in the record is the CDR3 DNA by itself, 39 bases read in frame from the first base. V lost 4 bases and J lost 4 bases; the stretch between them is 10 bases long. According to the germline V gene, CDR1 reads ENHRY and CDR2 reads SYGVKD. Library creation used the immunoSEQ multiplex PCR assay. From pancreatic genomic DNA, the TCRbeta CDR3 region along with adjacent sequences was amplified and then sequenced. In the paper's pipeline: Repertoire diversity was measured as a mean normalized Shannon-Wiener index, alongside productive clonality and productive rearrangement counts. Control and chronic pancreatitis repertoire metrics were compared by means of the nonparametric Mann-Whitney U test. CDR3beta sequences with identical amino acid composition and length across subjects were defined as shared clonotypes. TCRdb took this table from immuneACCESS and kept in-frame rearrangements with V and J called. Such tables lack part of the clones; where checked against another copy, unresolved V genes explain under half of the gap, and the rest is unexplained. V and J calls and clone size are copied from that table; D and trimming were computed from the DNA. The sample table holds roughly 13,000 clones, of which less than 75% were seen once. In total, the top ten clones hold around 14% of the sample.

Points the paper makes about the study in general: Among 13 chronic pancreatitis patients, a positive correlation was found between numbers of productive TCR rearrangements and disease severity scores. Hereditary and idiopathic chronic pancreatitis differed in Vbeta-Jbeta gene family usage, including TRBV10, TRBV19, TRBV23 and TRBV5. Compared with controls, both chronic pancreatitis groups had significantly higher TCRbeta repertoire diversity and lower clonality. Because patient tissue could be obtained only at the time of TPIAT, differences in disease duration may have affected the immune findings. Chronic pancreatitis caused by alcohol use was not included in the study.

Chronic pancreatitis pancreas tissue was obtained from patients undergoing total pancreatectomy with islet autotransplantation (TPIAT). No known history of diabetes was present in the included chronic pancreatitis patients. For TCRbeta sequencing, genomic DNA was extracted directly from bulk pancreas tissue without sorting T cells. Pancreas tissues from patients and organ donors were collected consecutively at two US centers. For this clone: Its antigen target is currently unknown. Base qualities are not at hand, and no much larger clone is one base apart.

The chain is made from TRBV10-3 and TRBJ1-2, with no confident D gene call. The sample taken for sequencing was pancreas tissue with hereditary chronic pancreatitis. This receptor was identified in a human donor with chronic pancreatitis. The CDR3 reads CAISGGTFYGYTF. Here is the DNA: TGTGCCATCAGTGGTGGTACTTTCTATGGCTACACCTTC.